This TCR beta chain came from a study of blood T cell repertoires in COVID-19. About the research overall: Material from acute and convalescent COVID-19 was sourced from the United States, Italy and Spain. Sources were T cells, B-cell-depleted T cells, or PBMCs; the material itself was cDNA or gDNA.

Original processing methods: Amplification from reference gene primers served as the basis for estimated nucleated cell counts. Libraries were prepared by immunoSEQ multiplex PCR; TCRdb keeps only in-frame clonotypes and omits some of them. V, J and clone size were drawn from that table, and D and trimming were deduced from the DNA. The top ten clones hold 1.2% of a sample with about 210,000 clones, roughly 94% of them seen once. V was clipped by 0 bases and J by 7 bases; unmatched bases: 9. The germline V gene encodes CDR1 LNHNV and CDR2 YYDKDF (reference sequence). CDR3 length: 17 residues. The chain links TRBV15 to TRBJ2-1, with 10 bases matching TRBD1. The sample taken for sequencing was peripheral blood. This clonotype was sampled from a man younger than 40 with acute or convalescent COVID-19. CDR3 bases: TGTGCCACCAGCAGAGATCATGGGACAGGGGTGAAAAATGAGCAGTTCTTC. Its protein product is CATSRDHGTGVKNEQFF.